The 28 T cell receptor beta chains given below trace back to one sample, sequenced in a study of blood T cell repertoires in COVID-19. Data came from immunoSEQ multiplex PCR; TCRdb stores just in-frame clones and leaves some out. Of some 280,000 clones in the sample, around 90% are singletons; the top ten hold 0.94%. Sequencing was performed on peripheral blood. These receptors all stem from a middle-aged woman who had recovered from COVID-19.

The genes are TRBV18 and TRBJ1-2; 12 bases align to TRBD1. Trimming took 3 bases from V and 4 from J; bases not matched to a gene: 0. The CDR3 length is 14 residues. Germline assignment: CDR1 KGHSH and CDR2 LQKENI. The CDR3 loop reads CASSPGQGAYGYTF. The CDR3 DNA reads as TGTGCCAGCTCACCGGGACAGGGGGCCTATGGCTACACCTTC.

Only one count was recorded for this clone. The V and J genes are TRBV5-1 and TRBJ2-5; D might be TRBD2 (5 bases). The germline V and J ends were trimmed by 6 bases and 0 bases, with 15 bases remaining between them. Germline V gene data show CDR1 as SGHRS and CDR2 as YFSETQ. CDR3 length: 15 residues. The CDR3 DNA reads TGCGCCAGCACCGTCAGGACGGGGAACCAAGAGACCCAGTACTTC. Protein product: CASTVRTGNQETQYF.

This chain joins TRBV7-3 and TRBJ2-3, with a possible D match to TRBD2 (6 bases). CDR3 length equals 16 residues. The V and J ends lost 1 base and 1 base respectively, with 12 bases between them. In germline, CDR1 is SGHTA, CDR2 FQGTGA. CDR3 residues: CASSLRTGTGTDTQYF. The CDR3 DNA follows: TGTGCCAGCAGCTTAAGGACCGGGACTGGCACAGATACGCAGTATTTT.

CDR3 loop: CASSLALAGVWDEQFF. In DNA form, the CDR3 reads TGTGCCAGCAGCTTAGCGTTAGCGGGAGTCTGGGATGAGCAGTTCTTC. V gene TRBV7-2 combines with J gene TRBJ2-1; 9 bases are a match to TRBD2. The length of the CDR3 is 16 residues. Germline loops: CDR1 SGHTA, CDR2 FQGNSA. V lost 0 bases and J lost 8; bases outside the gene matches: 8.

The sample holds one count of this clone. This CDR3 reads CASGRFTSGRRSDTYEQYF. The CDR3 bases are TGTGCCAGCGGGAGATTCACTAGCGGGAGAAGATCGGACACCTACGAGCAGTACTTC. The chain joins TRBV21-1 to TRBJ2-7; the table's D call TRBD2 went unverified against the DNA. TRBV21-1 is marked as a pseudogene. This CDR3 has 19 amino acids.

The chain recombines TRBV9 with TRBJ1-2, with 9 bases aligning to TRBD1. The germline gives CDR1 SGDLS, CDR2 YYNGEE. CDR3 length equals 18 residues. V shed 0 bases, J shed 2 bases, and the junction held 11 bases outside the gene matches. CDR3 residues: CASSVGANRGQGNYGYTF. CDR3 nucleotide sequence: TGTGCCAGCAGCGTAGGCGCCAACCGAGGACAGGGGAACTATGGCTACACCTTC.

As concerns this clone: The sample carries other DNA sequences with the same CDR3. V and J are TRBV28 and TRBJ1-2, with D possibly being TRBD1 (5 bases). Germline V gene sequence: CDR1 MDHEN, CDR2 SYDVKM. There are 13 residues in the CDR3. The ends were cut back, 4 bases at V and 5 bases at J, with 11 bases in the middle. The CDR3 DNA reads TGTGCCAGCAGTTCCGGGCAGGGATATGGCTACACCTTC. Translated, it gives CASSSGQGYGYTF.

The chain uses TRBV30 and TRBJ1-2, with 8 bases aligning to TRBD1. This CDR3 spans 11 amino acids. From germline, CDR1 is GTSNPN and CDR2 SVGIG (reference sequence). The J segment lost 10 bases and the V segment lost 3 bases, leaving 4 bases of the junction unmatched. The CDR3 sequence is CAWSTGGVYTF. DNA of the CDR3: TGTGCCTGGAGCACAGGGGGGGTCTACACCTTC.

This sequence joins TRBV4-2 and TRBJ1-2, with 7 bases matching TRBD1. CDR1 and CDR2 from the germline V gene are LGHNA and YNFKEQ. The V segment lost 2 bases and the J segment 8 bases; nucleotides outside the gene matches: 5. The CDR3 loop spans 13 amino acids. Here the CDR3 reads CASSQTGGGGYTF. As DNA, the CDR3 is TGTGCCAGCAGCCAAACCGGAGGGGGCGGCTACACCTTC.

The genes are TRBV5-1 and TRBJ2-5; 14 nucleotides match TRBD2. The V gene end was trimmed by 4 bases and the J gene end by 4 bases; junction bases not matched to a gene: 6. The CDR3 consists of 16 residues. From germline, CDR1 is SGHRS and CDR2 YFSETQ. CDR3 in amino acids: CASSPGLAGVRETQYF. DNA of the CDR3: TGCGCCAGCAGCCCGGGACTAGCGGGAGTCAGAGAGACCCAGTACTTC.

The chain uses TRBV5-1 and TRBJ1-1; 10 bases are a match to TRBD1. V dropped 3 bases and J dropped 8; count of bases not matched to a gene: 10. The CDR3 extends over 15 amino acids. Looked up from germline, CDR1 is SGHRS and CDR2 is YFSETQ. CDR3 loop: CASSSRDRGVREAFF. The CDR3 DNA follows: TGCGCCAGCAGCTCCCGGGACAGGGGTGTGCGGGAAGCTTTCTTT.

The chain couples TRBV7-2 to TRBJ1-4; 9 nucleotides agree with TRBD1. V gave up 5 bases and J gave up 7 bases; unmatched junction bases: 8. The CDR3 length is 15 residues. The germline CDR1 and CDR2 sequences are SGHTA and FQGNSA. CDR3 DNA sequence: TGTGCCAGCAGCATACAGGGGGCGCACGGTGAAAAACTGTTTTTT. As protein: CASSIQGAHGEKLFF.

The V call is TRBV4-1, the J call TRBJ1-5; 8 bases are shared with TRBD1. Germline CDR1 and CDR2: MGHRA and YSYEKL. V dropped 3 bases and J dropped 6; count of bases not matched to a gene: 13. This CDR3 is 17 amino acids long. The CDR3 sequence is CASSQVFSGQGFQPQHF. CDR3 bases: TGCGCCAGCAGCCAGGTTTTCTCAGGACAGGGATTTCAGCCCCAGCATTTT.

V and J are TRBV6-6 and TRBJ2-1, with D possibly TRBD2 on 6 matching bases. The CDR3 spans 17 residues. Trimming pared 5 bases from V and 7 bases from J, leaving 24 bases between. Germline values: CDR1 MNHNY, CDR2 SVGAGI (reference sequence). The CDR3 DNA sequence: TGTGCCAGCAGTCAATCCCCCGGGAGCTACGGGGGTAATGAGCAGTTCTTC. It specifies CASSQSPGSYGGNEQFF.

V and J are TRBV7-3 and TRBJ1-6; 7 nucleotides match TRBD1. Losses at the gene ends were 10 bases for V and 10 bases for J; bases not matched to a gene: 10. The CDR3 extends over 13 amino acids. Germline CDR1 SGHTA, CDR2 FQGTGA. The CDR3 is CATATGVGSPLHF. For the CDR3, the DNA is TGTGCCACCGCTACAGGGGTAGGGTCACCCCTCCACTTT.

The V and J genes are TRBV9 and TRBJ2-1, with TRBD2 matching over 9 bases. V was pared by 3 bases and J by 2 bases, with 9 bases of the junction left unmatched. The germline CDR1 and CDR2 sequences are SGDLS and YYNGEE. CDR3 length equals 17 residues. The CDR3 DNA is TGTGCCAGCAGCGGGGGACTAGCAGGGATCCCCTACAATGAGCAGTTCTTC. Amino acids: CASSGGLAGIPYNEQFF.

The V call is TRBV27, the J call TRBJ2-1, with 9 positions matching TRBD2. This CDR3 comprises 17 residues. V lost 1 base, J lost 2 bases, and 6 bases stayed unmatched. The germline CDR1 and CDR2 sequences are MNHEY and SMNVEV (reference sequence). In nucleotides, the CDR3 is TGTGCCAGCAGTTTATGGTCCAGCGGGGGGCCCTACAATGAGCAGTTCTTC. As protein: CASSLWSSGGPYNEQFF.

This rearrangement joins TRBV3-1 (or the pseudogene TRBV3-2) to TRBJ2-7, with 11 bases matching TRBD2. The trim removed 2 bases at V and 2 bases at J, leaving 5 bases unmatched. The CDR3 covers 16 residues. Per the germline V gene, CDR1 is LGHDT and CDR2 is YNNKEL (reference sequence). The CDR3 nucleotides read TGTGCCAGCAGCCAACCACTAGCGGGGGTACCCTACGAGCAGTACTTC. It translates to CASSQPLAGVPYEQYF.

The rearrangement joins TRBV11-2 to TRBJ2-7; the D gene is possibly TRBD1 (5 bases). V was cut by 4 bases and J by 5 bases, with 9 bases left in between. This CDR3 is built from 12 residues. Germline V gives CDR1 SGHAT, CDR2 FQNNGV. Written as DNA, the CDR3 is TGTGCCAGCAGCTCCTCAGGGAACGAGCAGTACTTC. Protein: CASSSSGNEQYF.

J is TRBJ1-3 and V is TRBV11-2; D is possibly TRBD1 (6 bases). The CDR3 length is 15 residues. Germline values: CDR1 SGHAT, CDR2 FQNNGV. V was trimmed by 5 bases and J by 0 bases, leaving 11 bases between them. The CDR3 DNA is TGTGCCAGCAGCACAGGGCCAACCTCTGGAAACACCATATATTTT. Its protein is CASSTGPTSGNTIYF.

The V and J genes are TRBV30 and TRBJ2-1; TRBD2 matches 7 bases. CDR3 length: 16 amino acids. After removal of 4 bases from V and 6 bases from J, the junction contained 15 bases not matched to a gene. From germline, CDR1 is GTSNPN and CDR2 SVGIG (reference sequence). The CDR3 DNA is TGTGCCTGGACCCCACTCAGCGGGATAGCGGGCAATGAGCAGTTCTTC. Translated: CAWTPLSGIAGNEQFF.

This chain links TRBV5-1 with TRBJ2-7; 15 nucleotides line up with TRBD2. Germline lookup yields CDR1 SGHRS and CDR2 YFSETQ. Unmatched junction bases numbered 2, after V lost 0 bases and J lost 4 bases. The CDR3 sequence is 16 residues long. The CDR3 region is CASSLGGLAGGYEQYF. The CDR3 DNA reads as TGCGCCAGCAGCTTGGGGGGACTAGCGGGAGGATACGAGCAGTACTTC.

The rearrangement links TRBV30 to TRBJ1-1, with D possibly TRBD1 on 5 matching bases. This CDR3 contains 13 residues. V dropped 5 bases and J dropped 4 bases, with 14 bases sitting between them. The germline V gene has CDR1 GTSNPN and CDR2 SVGIG (reference sequence). The CDR3 loop reads CAWLAGWVTEAFF. In DNA, the CDR3 is TGTGCCTGGTTAGCAGGGTGGGTCACTGAAGCTTTCTTT. The variable domain in full, with the rest retrieved from reference TRBV30 and TRBJ1-1, is SQTIHQWPATLVQPVGSPLSLECTVEGTSNPNLYWYRQAAGRGLQLLFYSVGIGQISSEVPQNLSASRPQDRQFILSSKKLLLSDSGFYLCAWLAGWVTEAFFGQGTRLTVV.

The chain carries TRBV3-1 (or the pseudogene TRBV3-2) and TRBJ2-7; 7 bases agree with TRBD1. The germline V gene encodes CDR1 LGHDT and CDR2 YNNKEL (reference sequence). J gave up 1 base and V 4 bases, and 1 base lay outside the gene matches. The CDR3 runs to 13 residues. CDR3 nucleotides: TGTGCCAGCAGCCTGGGACAGTCCTACGAGCAGTACTTC. As protein: CASSLGQSYEQYF.

V and J are TRBV27 and TRBJ2-4; 10 bases agree with TRBD1. The CDR3 covers 16 residues. The trim removed 5 bases at V and 0 bases at J, leaving 4 bases unmatched. Looked up from germline, CDR1 is MNHEY and CDR2 is SMNVEV (reference sequence). CDR3 protein: CASSRDRGSAKNIQYF. CDR3 sequence (DNA): TGTGCCAGCAGTCGGGACAGGGGATCAGCCAAAAACATTCAGTACTTC.

The V and J genes are TRBV13 and TRBJ1-2; 11 nucleotides match TRBD1. CDR3 length equals 16 residues. Trimming cost V 6 bases and J 3 bases; bases outside gene matches: 9. CDR1 is PRHDT and CDR2 is FYEKMQ in the germline V gene (reference sequence). This chain's CDR3 is CASRRTGGIGYYGYTF. CDR3 in DNA: TGTGCCAGCAGGCGGACAGGGGGCATTGGGTACTATGGCTACACCTTC.

The chain is built from TRBV24-1 and TRBJ2-3; 11 bases align to TRBD2. The CDR3 sequence is 18 residues long. J gave up 1 base and V 1 base, and 6 bases lay outside the gene matches. From germline, CDR1 is KGHDR and CDR2 SFDVKD. Here the CDR3 DNA reads TGTGCCACCAGTGATTTCGCTGGGACTAGCGGAGGCACAGATACGCAGTATTTT. As protein: CATSDFAGTSGGTDTQYF.

The chain has TRBV6-1 and TRBJ2-5; weak D call: TRBD2 (6 bases). V shed 5 bases and J shed 7 bases, with 14 bases lying between them. Germline assignment: CDR1 MNHNS and CDR2 SASEGT. This CDR3 is built from 13 residues. CDR3 nucleotides: TGTGCCAGCAGTTATCTGGAGGAGGGGACCCAGTACTTC. It codes for CASSYLEEGTQYF.